This T cell receptor beta chain comes out of a study of T cell repertoires in cytomegalovirus infection. Worth noting for this clonotype: Its antigen is unknown.

Germline V gives CDR1 MNHEY, CDR2 SVGEGT. This CDR3 contains 15 residues. Deletions cut 5 bases from V and 4 bases from J, with 18 bases between. TCRdb ran MiXCR on the reads and lists one entry per CDR3 protein. The profile shows about 890,000 distinct CDR3 sequences, around a third of them singletons. The sequence was collected from a human donor in good health (CMV status not recorded). Some clones in this sample may be carry-over from other donors' samples. The chain joins TRBV6-2 or TRBV6-3 to TRBJ2-7; D might be TRBD1 or TRBD2, each matching 5 bases. The specimen was cultured CD8+ T cells from PBMCs, collected from culture after CMV antigen stimulation. The CDR3 here is CASSTSRDQIYEQYV. CDR3 DNA sequence: TGTGCCAGCAGTACCTCCCGGGACCAGATATACGAGCAGTACGTC.